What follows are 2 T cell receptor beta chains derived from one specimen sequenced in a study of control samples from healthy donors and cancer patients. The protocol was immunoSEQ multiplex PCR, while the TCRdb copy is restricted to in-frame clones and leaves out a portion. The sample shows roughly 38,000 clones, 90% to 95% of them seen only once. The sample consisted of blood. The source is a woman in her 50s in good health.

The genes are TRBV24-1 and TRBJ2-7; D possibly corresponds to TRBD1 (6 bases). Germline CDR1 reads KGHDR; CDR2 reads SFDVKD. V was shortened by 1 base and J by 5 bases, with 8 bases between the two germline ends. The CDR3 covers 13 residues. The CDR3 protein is CATSDLTGHEQYF. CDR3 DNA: TGTGCCACCAGTGATTTAACAGGGCACGAGCAGTACTTC.

CDR3: CASSDRVGAFF. In nucleotides, the CDR3 is TGTGCCAGCAGTGACAGGGTAGGAGCTTTCTTT. V is TRBV12-3 or TRBV12-4 and J is TRBJ1-1; TRBD1 agrees at 7 bases. V lost 5 bases, J lost 10 bases, and 4 bases stayed unmatched. This CDR3 region has 11 residues.